The 13 T cell receptor beta chains listed next were all sequenced from one sample in a study of blood T cell repertoires in COVID-19. This table comes from immunoSEQ multiplex PCR, and its TCRdb copy is limited to in-frame clones, with some not included. The sample holds 250,000 to 350,000 clones, 65% to 85% seen once. Input material: peripheral blood. The source of these receptors is a human donor with COVID-19, enrolled during active disease. The donor label of this sample is uncertain.

This clone was recorded a few times. The genes are TRBV19 and TRBJ2-2; D possibly corresponds to TRBD1 (6 bases). Trimming removed 6 bases from V and 3 bases from J, with 11 bases in between. CDR1 and CDR2 from the germline V gene are LNHDA and SQIVND (reference sequence). There are 14 residues in the CDR3. CDR3 sequence (DNA): TGTGCCAGTAGGACAAGGGGGTACACCGGGGAGCTGTTTTTT. This gives the protein CASRTRGYTGELFF.

The rearrangement links TRBV6-6 to TRBJ1-2, with a tentative D call TRBD1 (5 bases). Trimming pared 4 bases from V and 4 bases from J, leaving 16 bases between. There are 15 residues in the CDR3. In germline, CDR1 is MNHNY, CDR2 SVGAGI (reference sequence). DNA for the CDR3: TGTGCCAGCAGTTCGCAGGGTGAGAGTGGCTATGGCTACACCTTC. It specifies CASSSQGESGYGYTF.

This chain uses TRBV15 with TRBJ2-7; D remains ambiguous. Germline V CDR1 and CDR2: LNHNV, YYDKDF (reference sequence). The CDR3 runs 15 residues. V was cut by 5 bases and J by 6 bases, with 20 bases left in between. CDR3 protein: CATSPNRGSGGEQYF. As DNA, the CDR3 is TGTGCCACCAGCCCTAATCGAGGCAGTGGTGGCGAGCAGTACTTC.

In the case of this clone: A junction end diverges from the germline sequence, so it may reflect a read error. V gene TRBV7-7 combines with J gene TRBJ2-1; possibly TRBD2 for D (6 bases). From germline, CDR1 is SSHAT and CDR2 FNYEAQ (reference sequence). CDR3 size: 14 residues. CDR3 bases: TGTGCTAGCAGCTCCCTGACTAGTAGCGCTGAGCAGTTCTTC. It is translated as CASSSLTSSAEQFF.

The chain links TRBV30 to TRBJ1-2; D perhaps matches TRBD1 (5 bases). The CDR3 spans 13 residues. Germline assignment: CDR1 GTSNPN and CDR2 SVGIG (reference sequence). The germline V and J ends were trimmed by 2 bases and 3 bases, with 10 bases remaining between them. The CDR3 DNA is TGTGCCTGGAGTCCCCGGGGGGACTATGGCTACACCTTC. This encodes CAWSPRGDYGYTF.

The rearrangement uses TRBV19 and TRBJ2-5, with D hard to call. CDR3 length equals 13 residues. The V gene's germline CDR1 is LNHDA and CDR2 SQIVND (reference sequence). The V gene lost 2 bases and the J gene lost 1 base, with 5 bases spanning the gap. CDR3 amino acids: CASSISFQETQYF. CDR3 DNA sequence: TGTGCCAGTAGTATATCCTTCCAAGAGACCCAGTACTTC.

This clone was observed a single time. This rearrangement joins TRBV3-1 (or the pseudogene TRBV3-2) to TRBJ1-1; perhaps TRBD1 as D (6 bases). The CDR3 is 13 amino acids. Trimming left V 6 bases short and J 6 bases short, with 14 bases between. From germline, CDR1 is LGHDT and CDR2 YNNKEL (reference sequence). The CDR3 region has the DNA TGTGCCAGCAGAGCAGGGGAATGGTCTGAAGCTTTCTTT. It encodes CASRAGEWSEAFF.

This clone was seen once. The chain links TRBV23-1 to TRBJ2-4, with D unclear. Being an ORF, TRBV23-1 has a function that is uncertain. The CDR3 length is 13 residues. The V and J ends lost 4 bases and 6 bases respectively, with 10 bases between them. CDR3 loop: CASSRDKGNIQYF. CDR3 sequence (DNA): TGCGCCAGCAGTCGTGACAAAGGAAACATTCAGTACTTC.

J is TRBJ1-2 and V is TRBV7-8; D is ambiguous. There are 16 residues in the CDR3. V was pared by 1 base and J by 2 bases, with 14 bases between. CDR1 SGHVS and CDR2 FQNEAQ come from the germline V gene. The CDR3 nucleotides are TGTGCCAGCAGCTTAGACAACCCAGGTGGGAACTATGGCTACACCTTC. Translating gives CASSLDNPGGNYGYTF.

The V and J genes are TRBV28 and TRBJ2-5, with a weak D call TRBD2 (7 bases). CDR3 size: 15 residues. CDR1 and CDR2 from the germline V gene are MDHEN and SYDVKM. The germline V and J ends were trimmed by 5 bases and 4 bases, with 17 bases remaining between them. The CDR3 DNA is TGTGCCAGCAGTCCCGGACTAGGGGGGAGAGAGACCCAGTACTTC. Translation: CASSPGLGGRETQYF.

V is TRBV11-2 and J is TRBJ2-5; tentatively, D is TRBD2 (6 bases). V was cut by 3 bases and J by 5 bases, with 13 bases left in between. Germline V gene data show CDR1 as SGHAT and CDR2 as FQNNGV. The CDR3 runs to 14 residues. The CDR3 reads CASSLVRAGETQYF. The CDR3 DNA is TGTGCCAGCAGCTTGGTCCGGGCGGGGGAGACCCAGTACTTC.

This clone occurred once. This chain links TRBV3-1 (or the pseudogene TRBV3-2) with TRBJ2-5; 8 bases fit TRBD2. Germline lookup yields CDR1 LGHDT and CDR2 YNNKEL (reference sequence). CDR3 length: 15 residues. Trimming cost V 3 bases and J 2 bases; bases outside gene matches: 5. In DNA form, the CDR3 reads TGTGCCAGCAGCCATGCTATAGCGGGGCAAGAGACCCAGTACTTC. Amino acid sequence: CASSHAIAGQETQYF.

The J gene is TRBJ2-3, the V gene TRBV7-8; possible D gene TRBD2, 6 bases. Germline V gene sequence: CDR1 SGHVS, CDR2 FQNEAQ. The CDR3 extends over 16 amino acids. Trimming stripped 5 bases from V and 0 bases from J, with 15 bases between. The chain's CDR3 is CASSRAGGPSTDTQYF. CDR3 nucleotides: TGTGCCAGCAGCCGAGCCGGGGGTCCTAGCACAGATACGCAGTATTTT.